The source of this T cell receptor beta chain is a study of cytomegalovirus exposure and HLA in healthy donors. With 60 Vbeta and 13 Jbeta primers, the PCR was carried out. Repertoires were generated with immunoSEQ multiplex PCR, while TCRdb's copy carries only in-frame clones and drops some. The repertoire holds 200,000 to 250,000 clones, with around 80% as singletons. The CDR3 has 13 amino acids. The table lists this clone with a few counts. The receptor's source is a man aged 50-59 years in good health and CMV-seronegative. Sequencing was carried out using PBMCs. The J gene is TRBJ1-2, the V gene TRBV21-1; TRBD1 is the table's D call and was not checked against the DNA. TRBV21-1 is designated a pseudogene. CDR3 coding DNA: TGTGCCAGCAGCACCGACAGGGGCGGAGGCTACACCTTC. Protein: CASSTDRGGGYTF.